This T cell receptor (beta chain) was identified during a study of beta chain features in type 1 diabetes. Study-level findings and limits: The analysis here could not establish whether HLA type shapes TCRB rearrangement. Type 1 diabetes patients showed a moderate but significant shortening of TCRB CDR3s in all four CD4+ subsets. Sequencing of cDNA might inflate the share of cells that strongly express TCR.

Details on this clone: Its antigen is not identified.

V lost 3 bases to trimming and J lost 9 bases, with 12 bases between them. The germline V gene has CDR1 SGHDT and CDR2 YYEEEE. The CDR3 sequence is 12 residues long. cDNA synthesis used the whole RNA isolate, giving expressed TCRB sequences. Sequenced naive, central memory and regulatory T cell samples produced an average of about 3.57 million reads. Method: immunoSEQ multiplex PCR; TCRdb's copy keeps in-frame clones and lacks some. The sample yields 600,000 to 650,000 clones, around 15% seen once. The source material was naive CD4+ T cells from blood. This clonotype was sampled from a man aged 18 to 30 in good health. V is TRBV5-6 and J is TRBJ2-5; D not certain. CDR3 in amino acids: CASSSRRAAQYF. The DNA for the CDR3 is TGTGCCAGCAGCTCTCGTCGGGCAGCCCAGTACTTC.